Listed below are T cell receptor beta chains from one sample, sequenced in a study of cytomegalovirus exposure and HLA in healthy donors. Assay: immunoSEQ multiplex PCR; the TCRdb copy retains only in-frame clones and omits some. The sample has over 110,000 clones; 70% to 80% are singletons. Sequences were obtained from PBMCs. The receptors come from a woman younger than 30 in good health and CMV-seropositive. Both conserved end residues are part of each CDR3. The D gene is left open where the match is weak. Some rows have no size entry. The others give once, few or many, or a class for an expanded clone.

d_call	clone_size	v_call	cdr3_length	j_call	cdr3_aa	cdr3_nt
TRBD2	-	TRBV4-1	19	TRBJ2-7	CASSQDTSGGANYPYEQYF	TGCGCCAGCAGCCAAGATACTAGCGGGGGGGCGAATTATCCCTACGAGCAGTACTTC
TRBD1	-	TRBV14	13	TRBJ1-1	CASSKQGGTEAFF	TGTGCCAGCAGCAAACAGGGGGGGACTGAAGCTTTCTTT
TRBD1	-	TRBV7-9	15	TRBJ2-7	CASSLERDSSYEQYF	TGTGCCAGCAGCTTAGAGAGGGACAGTAGCTACGAGCAGTACTTC
TRBD1	once	TRBV11-2	17	TRBJ1-2	CASSLSGTGNLLRGYTF	TGTGCCAGCAGCTTATCGGGGACAGGGAACCTTCTGAGAGGCTACACCTTC
TRBD1	once	TRBV5-1	14	TRBJ2-7	CASSPRTGRGEQYF	TGCGCCAGCAGCCCCAGGACAGGGAGAGGGGAGCAGTACTTC
-	once	TRBV4-1	15	TRBJ1-1	CASSHRTGPNTEAFF	TGCGCCAGCAGCCATCGAACAGGGCCTAACACTGAAGCTTTCTTT
TRBD1	-	TRBV6-1	15	TRBJ1-4	CASSVLTGTGEKLFF	TGTGCCAGCAGCGTATTGACAGGGACTGGTGAAAAACTGTTTTTT
-	-	TRBV5-1	15	TRBJ2-5	CASSFSTGLGETQYF	TGCGCCAGCAGCTTTTCCACAGGGTTAGGAGAGACCCAGTACTTC
-	few	TRBV2	14	TRBJ2-7	CASSAGSDKVKQYF	TGTGCCAGCAGTGCCGGGTCTGATAAGGTTAAGCAGTACTTC
-	once	TRBV6-1	15	TRBJ2-4	CASGQIVVAKNIQYF	TGTGCCAGCGGCCAAATTGTGGTAGCCAAAAACATTCAGTACTTC
TRBD1	-	TRBV4-1	12	TRBJ1-2	CASSQREDRDTF	TGCGCCAGCAGCCAACGTGAGGACAGGGACACCTTC
TRBD2	-	TRBV5-1	15	TRBJ2-2	CASRGGDLLAGELFF	TGCGCCAGCAGGGGGGGGGACCTTCTGGCCGGGGAGCTGTTTTTT